Each of the 5 T cell receptor beta chains below was sequenced from the same sample in a study of human T cells and chemical hapten exposure. Time point: healthy volunteer bleed at 6 weeks. Total RNA was isolated from unfractionated whole blood. TCRdb ran MiXCR on the RACE reads and lists one entry per CDR3 protein. The sample has approximately 79,000 distinct CDR3 sequences, about 9% seen once. The sequenced material came from whole blood. Receptors were obtained from a male donor in good health. Some clones in this sample may be carry-over from other donors' samples.

The sample holds many counts of this clonotype. The chain combines TRBV30 with TRBJ1-1; possible D gene TRBD1, 5 bases. The CDR3 is made up of 14 amino acids. Trimming pared 0 bases from V and 5 bases from J, leaving 13 bases between. Germline assignment: CDR1 GTSNPN and CDR2 SVGIG (reference sequence). The CDR3 DNA is TGTGCCTGGAGTGTAGTGAATTGGGGGACTGAAGCTTTCTTT. It specifies CAWSVVNWGTEAFF.

The rearrangement links TRBV12-3 or TRBV12-4 to TRBJ1-2, with 11 bases aligning to TRBD1. Unmatched junction bases numbered 4, after V lost 3 bases and J lost 4 bases. The CDR3 sequence is 15 residues long. The CDR3 is CASSFRDRGGYGYTF. The CDR3 DNA reads as TGTGCCAGCAGTTTCCGGGACAGGGGGGGCTATGGCTACACCTTC.

The rearrangement joins TRBV7-6 to TRBJ2-6; D not resolved. The CDR3 extends over 15 amino acids. V lost 4 bases and J lost 6, with 13 bases in between. Germline assignment: CDR1 SGHVS and CDR2 FNYEAQ. DNA of the CDR3: TGTGCCAGCAGCTCCTCCCTATCGGAGGCCAACGTCCTGACTTTC. Protein product: CASSSSLSEANVLTF.

This clonotype was detected ten times or more. This sequence joins TRBV20-1 and TRBJ1-1; weak D call: TRBD1 (5 bases). The CDR3 runs 13 residues. Trimming removed 4 bases from V and 0 bases from J, with 9 bases in between. CDR1 and CDR2 from the germline V gene are DFQATT and SNEGSKA (reference sequence). The CDR3 loop reads CSAIGHLNTEAFF. The CDR3 bases are TGCAGTGCTATTGGACACCTGAACACTGAAGCTTTCTTT.

CDR3 sequence reads: CASSLEGTSGTDTQYF. The DNA of the CDR3 is TGTGCCAGCAGCTTGGAAGGGACTAGCGGCACAGATACGCAGTATTTT. The chain combines TRBV5-6 with TRBJ2-3, with 10 bases aligning to TRBD2. Trimming at V came to 0 bases and at J to 1 base, leaving 2 bases not matched to a gene. Germline CDR1 is SGHDT and CDR2 is YYEEEE. The CDR3 totals 16 residues.